The clone carrying this T cell receptor (beta chain) has ten or more counts. What it recognizes is unknown. TCR cDNA molecules each had a unique molecular identifier. From the 5' RACE reads, TCRdb called clonotypes with MiXCR, one entry per CDR3 protein. The table shows just under 95,000 distinct CDR3 sequences, with 9.5% to 15% occurring only once. These data belong to a study of spatial heterogeneity in lung cancer. Points from the study as a whole: At resection, ubiquitous expanded tumor TCRs appeared in blood more than at follow-up.

This CDR3 comprises 14 residues. Germline-derived CDR1 and CDR2 are SGHRS and YFSETQ. V was cut by 0 bases and J by 6 bases, with 10 bases left in between. Time point reported: sample taken at primary tumor resection. Untreated early-stage non-small cell lung cancer patients, over 55 in total, were the donors. The study sequenced unsorted whole RNA from tumor, nontumor lung or frozen PBMC. The V and J genes are TRBV5-1 and TRBJ1-5, with D perhaps matching TRBD1 (6 bases). This sequence originates from a male donor with early-stage non-small cell lung cancer. The sequencing here drew on PBMCs, taken at surgery. The CDR3 here is CASSLAGEGQPQHF. CDR3 nucleotides: TGCGCCAGCAGCTTGGCAGGGGAAGGTCAGCCCCAGCATTTT.